One sample yielded the 29 T cell receptor beta chains listed below, sequenced in a study of CD4+ T cells in melanoma. TCRdb's table, derived via immunoSEQ multiplex PCR, lists solely in-frame clones and lacks some. The sample carries about 140,000 clones, about nine tenths recorded once. The receptor source for this set is a human donor with melanoma.

The chain couples TRBV15 to TRBJ2-1, with D possibly being TRBD1 or TRBD2 (5 bases each). Germline V gives CDR1 LNHNV, CDR2 YYDKDF (reference sequence). CDR3 length equals 18 residues. V lost 5 bases and J lost 0, with 20 bases in between. The CDR3 DNA sequence: TGTGCCACCAGCGGGAGAAGCACAGGCGTGAGCTCCTACAATGAGCAGTTCTTC. This codes for CATSGRSTGVSSYNEQFF. The full variable domain, its missing parts supplied by reference TRBV15 and TRBJ2-1, is DAMVIQNPRYQVTQFGKPVTLSCSQTLNHNVMYWYQQKSSQAPKLLFHYYDKDFNNEADTPDNFQSRRPNTSFCFLDIRSPGLGDTAMYLCATSGRSTGVSSYNEQFFGPGTRLTVL.

The chain is built from TRBV19 and TRBJ2-3; 7 bases match TRBD2. The CDR3 has 14 amino acids. The V and J ends lost 3 bases and 5 bases, in that order; junction bases with no gene match: 5. CDR1 and CDR2 (germline): LNHDA, SQIVND (reference sequence). The CDR3 loop is CASSMGGGRDTQYF. In DNA, the CDR3 is TGTGCCAGTAGTATGGGCGGGGGTAGAGATACGCAGTATTTT.

This chain links TRBV7-8 with TRBJ2-7, with D tentatively TRBD2 (7 bases). This CDR3 has 15 residues. Germline assignment: CDR1 SGHVS and CDR2 FQNEAQ. Trimming took 5 bases from V and 6 from J, leaving 20 bases between them. CDR3 nucleotide sequence: TGTGCCAGCAGCCCTCCTGGGGGGGGCCTTCCCGAGCAGTACTTC. This translates into CASSPPGGGLPEQYF.

The chain couples TRBV27 to TRBJ1-4; maybe TRBD1 (6 bases). This CDR3 is 17 amino acids long. Trimming stripped 3 bases from V and 4 bases from J, with 18 bases between. Germline V gives CDR1 MNHEY, CDR2 SMNVEV (reference sequence). In DNA, the CDR3 is TGTGCCAGCAGTTTGAGACAGGCCCACACCAATAATGAAAAACTGTTTTTT. It encodes CASSLRQAHTNNEKLFF.

V usage is TRBV5-1 and J usage is TRBJ2-7; TRBD2 might be the D (5 bases). Germline CDR1 reads SGHRS; CDR2 reads YFSETQ. The CDR3 loop spans 16 amino acids. The V and J ends lost 0 bases and 0 bases respectively, with 13 bases between them. Written as DNA, the CDR3 is TGCGCCAGCAGCTTGGCACCGGGATCCGGCTCCTACGAGCAGTACTTC. Translating it yields CASSLAPGSGSYEQYF. Combining the CDR3 with reference TRBV5-1 and TRBJ2-7 gives the whole variable domain KAGVTQTPRYLIKTRGQQVTLSCSPISGHRSVSWYQQTPGQGLQFLFEYFSETQRNKGNFPGRFSGRQFSNSRSEMNVSTLELGDSALYLCASSLAPGSGSYEQYFGPGTRLTVT.

The chain couples TRBV2 to TRBJ1-3; D gene unclear. The V gene lost 4 bases and the J gene lost 4 bases, with 5 bases spanning the gap. The CDR3 sequence is 12 residues long. The germline gives CDR1 SNHLY, CDR2 FYNNEI. This CDR3 reads CASSVIGNTIYF. DNA of the CDR3: TGTGCCAGCAGTGTCATCGGAAACACCATATATTTT.

The V and J genes are TRBV30 and TRBJ2-7, with 7 bases matching TRBD2. CDR1 is GTSNPN, CDR2 SVGIG, per germline (reference sequence). The CDR3 runs to 10 residues. The V segment lost 8 bases and the J segment 3 bases; nucleotides outside the gene matches: 1. The CDR3 nucleotides read TGTGCCACGGGGGGCTACGAGCAGTACTTC. Protein product: CATGGYEQYF.

The J gene is TRBJ1-1, the V gene TRBV12-5; no clear D. Germline V lookup: CDR1 LGHNT, CDR2 FRNRAP. The length of the CDR3 is 13 residues. The V end was cut by 8 bases, the J end by 1 base, with 11 bases between. The CDR3 loop reads CASFGWWNTEAFF. The CDR3 DNA is TGTGCTAGTTTTGGGTGGTGGAACACTGAAGCTTTCTTT.

This chain connects TRBV5-6 to TRBJ2-3; D is unresolved. This CDR3 region has 16 residues. Germline CDR1 reads SGHDT; CDR2 reads YYEEEE. Trimming shortened V by 0 bases and J by 1 base, and 12 bases separated the two germline ends. CDR3 protein: CASSLDVAYRTDTQYF. The CDR3 nucleotides are TGTGCCAGCAGCTTGGACGTGGCTTACCGCACAGATACGCAGTATTTT.

V usage is TRBV27 and J usage is TRBJ1-1; D uncertain. The V end lost 3 bases, the J end lost 4 bases, and 9 bases lay between the germline ends. This CDR3 contains 13 residues. The V gene's germline CDR1 is MNHEY and CDR2 SMNVEV (reference sequence). The CDR3 is CASSFGVSTEAFF. In DNA form, the CDR3 reads TGTGCCAGCAGTTTCGGGGTCAGCACTGAAGCTTTCTTT.

The chain joins TRBV19 to TRBJ2-2; D not resolved. Looked up from germline, CDR1 is LNHDA and CDR2 is SQIVND (reference sequence). Trimming removed 0 bases from V and 3 bases from J, with 2 bases in between. This CDR3 has 13 amino acids. The chain's CDR3 is CASSIEDTGELFF. The CDR3 DNA sequence: TGTGCCAGTAGTATAGAGGACACCGGGGAGCTGTTTTTT.

The chain recombines TRBV4-1 with TRBJ1-5, with D possibly TRBD1 on 5 matching bases. Between the trimmed V and J ends, which lost 1 base and 0 bases, there was a span of 16 bases. This CDR3 is 18 amino acids long. Germline values: CDR1 MGHRA, CDR2 YSYEKL. The CDR3: CASSQGQPPGYSNQPQHF. Here the CDR3 DNA reads TGCGCCAGCAGCCAAGGACAGCCCCCGGGATATAGCAATCAGCCCCAGCATTTT.

This chain links TRBV11-2 with TRBJ1-1; no clear D gene. CDR1 and CDR2 from the germline V gene are SGHAT and FQNNGV. CDR3 length equals 14 residues. The V end lost 4 bases, the J end lost 4 bases, and 13 bases lay between the germline ends. The CDR3 DNA sequence: TGTGCCAGCAGCTCACAGCAGCTTGGCACTGAAGCTTTCTTT. Amino acid sequence: CASSSQQLGTEAFF.

J is TRBJ2-7 and V is TRBV18; the match to TRBD1 covers 7 bases. The germline CDR1 and CDR2 sequences are KGHSH and LQKENI. This CDR3 has 14 amino acids. J was trimmed by 1 base and V by 3 bases; bases with no gene match: 3. The CDR3: CASSPGTVSYEQYF. CDR3 in DNA: TGTGCCAGCTCACCCGGGACAGTTTCCTACGAGCAGTACTTC.

V and J are TRBV5-4 and TRBJ2-1; TRBD2 aligns across 11 bases. Germline loops: CDR1 SGHNT, CDR2 YYREEE (reference sequence). The CDR3 extends over 15 amino acids. Trimming cost V 7 bases and J 7 bases; bases outside gene matches: 10. CDR3 DNA: TGTGCCAGCGGGGGGGGACTAGCGGCAACTAATGAGCAGTTCTTC. Encoded protein: CASGGGLAATNEQFF.

V and J are TRBV28 and TRBJ2-7; D could derive from TRBD1 or TRBD2 (6 bases each). Per the germline V gene, CDR1 is MDHEN and CDR2 is SYDVKM. The V end lost 2 bases, the J end lost 3 bases, and 11 bases lay between the germline ends. The CDR3 is 14 residues long. CDR3 DNA: TGTGCCAGCAGTTTAATCGGGGGCATCTACGAGCAGTACTTC. Translated, it gives CASSLIGGIYEQYF.

The chain couples TRBV6-6 to TRBJ1-3; D gene uncertain. This CDR3 contains 15 residues. Germline CDR1 MNHNY, CDR2 SVGAGI (reference sequence). V dropped 6 bases and J dropped 7 bases, with 19 bases sitting between them. The CDR3 DNA follows: TGTGCCAGCAGCTTGGACGTCAACACGTGGAACACCATATATTTT. Residues: CASSLDVNTWNTIYF.

The rearrangement joins TRBV29-1 to TRBJ2-1; TRBD2 is a possible D gene (7 bases). The CDR3 is made up of 14 amino acids. Looked up from germline, CDR1 is SQVTM and CDR2 is ANQGSEA. Trimming removed 2 bases at V and 9 bases at J, with 17 bases between. The CDR3 region is CSVERGGAVGEQFF. In DNA form, the CDR3 reads TGCAGCGTTGAACGTGGGGGGGCGGTCGGTGAGCAGTTCTTC.

V and J are TRBV11-1 and TRBJ2-2; 7 bases agree with TRBD1. Germline trimming cut 8 bases from V and 3 bases from J; bases unmatched to any gene: 6. Germline assignment: CDR1 SGHAT and CDR2 FQDESV (reference sequence). The CDR3 is 14 amino acids. The CDR3, as DNA: TGTGCCAGCGGTAGGGGGCCCGACACCGGGGAGCTGTTTTTT. Its translation: CASGRGPDTGELFF.

The chain links TRBV18 to TRBJ1-1, with D possibly matching TRBD1 (5 bases). V was pared by 4 bases and J by 1 base, with 7 bases between. CDR3 length: 13 residues. The germline V gene encodes CDR1 KGHSH and CDR2 LQKENI. This CDR3 reads CASSRDQNTEAFF. The CDR3 bases are TGTGCCAGCTCACGGGACCAGAACACTGAAGCTTTCTTT. Full variable domain (rest looked up from reference TRBV18 and TRBJ1-1): NAGVMQNPRHLVRRRGQEARLRCSPMKGHSHVYWYRQLPEEGLKFMVYLQKENIIDESGMPKERFSAEFPKEGPSILRIQQVVRGDSAAYFCASSRDQNTEAFFGQGTRLTVV.

This chain connects TRBV5-4 to TRBJ2-5, with D hard to call. This CDR3 contains 16 residues. The V end was cut by 2 bases, the J end by 0 bases, with 14 bases between. Germline V lookup: CDR1 SGHNT, CDR2 YYREEE (reference sequence). The CDR3 bases are TGTGCCAGCAGCTTTGGTCCGTCCAAGGACCAAGAGACCCAGTACTTC. It codes for CASSFGPSKDQETQYF. The complete variable domain, with remaining parts taken from reference TRBV5-4 and TRBJ2-5, reads ETGVTQSPTHLIKTRGQQVTLRCSSQSGHNTVSWYQQALGQGPQFIFQYYREEENGRGNFPPRFSGLQFPNYSSELNVNALELDDSALYLCASSFGPSKDQETQYFGPGTRLLVL.

This clone was recorded only once. The gene calls are TRBV19 and TRBJ1-2; unclear D gene. Germline-derived CDR1 and CDR2 are LNHDA and SQIVND (reference sequence). Trimming left V 7 bases short and J 2 bases short, with 11 bases between. This CDR3 is built from 13 residues. Here the CDR3 reads CASKDALNYGYTF. DNA of the CDR3: TGTGCCAGTAAAGACGCGTTAAACTATGGCTACACCTTC.

On this clone: This same CDR3 is encoded by further DNA sequences in the sample. The rearrangement uses TRBV5-1 and TRBJ2-7; TRBD1 aligns across 9 bases. Unmatched junction bases numbered 7, after V lost 7 bases and J lost 2 bases. The germline V gene has CDR1 SGHRS and CDR2 YFSETQ. The CDR3 has 14 residues. The CDR3 spells CASSPGQGPYEQYF. For the CDR3, the DNA is TGCGCCAGCTCTCCGGGACAGGGCCCCTACGAGCAGTACTTC.

This sequence joins TRBV27 and TRBJ2-3, with 7 bases matching TRBD2. CDR1 MNHEY and CDR2 SMNVEV come from the germline V gene (reference sequence). CDR3 size: 15 residues. Trimming at V came to 3 bases and at J to 1 base, leaving 4 bases not matched to a gene. The CDR3 nucleotides are TGTGCCAGCAGTTTTGGGAGCGGGGGCACAGATACGCAGTATTTT. Protein sequence: CASSFGSGGTDTQYF.

In its sample, this clone was seen once. The same CDR3 can be traced to other DNA sequences in this sample. The chain joins TRBV5-1 to TRBJ1-1; possibly TRBD1 for D (5 bases). V lost 2 bases, J lost 0 bases, and 8 bases lay in between. From germline, CDR1 is SGHRS and CDR2 YFSETQ. This CDR3 has 14 amino acids. The CDR3 sequence: CASSFDRVNTEAFF. The CDR3 bases are TGCGCCAGCAGCTTTGACAGAGTGAACACTGAAGCTTTCTTT.

The genes are TRBV4-1 and TRBJ2-1; no reliable D call. The CDR3 runs to 17 residues. Germline V gives CDR1 MGHRA, CDR2 YSYEKL. V was shortened by 0 bases and J by 6 bases, with 18 bases between the two germline ends. This CDR3 is CASSQDPGPRSPNEQFF. The DNA for the CDR3 is TGCGCCAGCAGCCAAGATCCCGGGCCCCGTTCGCCCAATGAGCAGTTCTTC.

Only a few counts were recorded for this clone. The gene calls are TRBV5-6 and TRBJ1-4; 7 bases fit TRBD1. This CDR3 is 13 amino acids long. Germline CDR1 is SGHDT and CDR2 is YYEEEE. Trimming removed 2 bases from V and 7 bases from J; junction bases left unmatched: 2. This CDR3 reads CASSFTGAEKLFF. CDR3 coding DNA: TGTGCCAGCAGCTTTACAGGGGCTGAAAAACTGTTTTTT.

The V call is TRBV10-3, the J call TRBJ2-5; 7 bases are shared with TRBD1. The trim removed 2 bases at V and 0 bases at J, leaving 6 bases unmatched. The CDR3 has 16 amino acids. Per germline, CDR1 ENHRY and CDR2 SYGVKD. DNA for the CDR3: TGTGCCATCAGTGAGGGGGGACAGAGCCACCAAGAGACCCAGTACTTC. Amino acid sequence: CAISEGGQSHQETQYF.

The chain has TRBV19 and TRBJ2-5; TRBD1 agrees at 8 bases. The length of the CDR3 is 15 residues. J was trimmed by 3 bases and V by 4 bases; bases with no gene match: 7. The germline V gene encodes CDR1 LNHDA and CDR2 SQIVND (reference sequence). CDR3 amino acids: CASSTITGGEETQYF. The CDR3 DNA follows: TGTGCCAGTAGTACGATCACAGGGGGTGAAGAGACCCAGTACTTC.